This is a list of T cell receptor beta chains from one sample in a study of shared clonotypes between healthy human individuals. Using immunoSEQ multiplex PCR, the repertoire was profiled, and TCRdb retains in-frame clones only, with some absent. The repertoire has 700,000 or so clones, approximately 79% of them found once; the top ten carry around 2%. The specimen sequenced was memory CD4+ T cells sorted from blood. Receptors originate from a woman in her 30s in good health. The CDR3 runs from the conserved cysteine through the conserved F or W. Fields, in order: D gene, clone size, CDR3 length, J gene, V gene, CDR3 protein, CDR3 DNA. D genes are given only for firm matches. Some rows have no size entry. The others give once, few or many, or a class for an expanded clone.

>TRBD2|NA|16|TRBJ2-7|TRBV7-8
CASSRIIAGGAYEQYF
TGTGCCAGCAGCCGAATCATAGCGGGAGGGGCCTACGAGCAGTACTTC
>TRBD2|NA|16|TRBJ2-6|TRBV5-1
CASSREGYSGANVLTF
TGCGCCAGCAGCAGGGAGGGATACTCTGGGGCCAACGTCCTGACTTTC
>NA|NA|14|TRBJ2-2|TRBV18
CATSQDGNTGELFF
TGTGCCACCTCTCAGGACGGGAACACCGGGGAGCTGTTTTTT
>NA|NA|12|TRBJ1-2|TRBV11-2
CATLDRAGGYTF
TGTGCCACTCTTGACCGGGCCGGGGGCTACACCTTC
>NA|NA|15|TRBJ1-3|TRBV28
CASSLGAGQRNTIYF
TGTGCCAGCAGTTTGGGGGCCGGACAGCGAAACACCATATATTTT
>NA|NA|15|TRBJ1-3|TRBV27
CASSLSGVSGNTIYF
TGTGCCAGCAGTTTATCGGGAGTCTCTGGAAACACCATATATTTT
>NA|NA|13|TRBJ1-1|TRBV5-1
CASSLVLNTEAFF
TGCGCCAGCAGCTTGGTCCTGAACACTGAAGCTTTCTTT
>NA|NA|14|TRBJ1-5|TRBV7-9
CASSQDGLYQPQHF
TGTGCCAGCAGCCAGGACGGGCTATATCAGCCCCAGCATTTT
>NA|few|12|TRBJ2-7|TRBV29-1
CSGSRGENEQYF
TGCAGCGGATCGAGGGGAGAAAACGAGCAGTACTTC
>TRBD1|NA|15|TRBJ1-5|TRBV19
CASSSSDRGNQPQHF
TGTGCCAGTAGTTCCTCGGACAGGGGCAATCAGCCCCAGCATTTT
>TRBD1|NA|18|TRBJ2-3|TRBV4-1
CASSQYEQIDRGTDTQYF
TGCGCCAGCAGCCAATACGAACAAATAGACAGGGGCACAGATACGCAGTATTTT
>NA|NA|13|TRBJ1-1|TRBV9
CASSVTGRTEAFF
TGTGCCAGCAGCGTCACTGGACGTACTGAAGCTTTCTTT
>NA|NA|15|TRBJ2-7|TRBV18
CASSPGQVSHYEQYF
TGTGCCAGCTCACCAGGGCAGGTGAGTCACTACGAGCAGTACTTC
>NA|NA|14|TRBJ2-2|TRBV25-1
CASSIRGDTGELFF
TGTGCCAGCAGCATCAGGGGGGACACCGGGGAGCTGTTTTTT
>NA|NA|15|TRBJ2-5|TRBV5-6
CASSLRRIIEETQYF
TGTGCCAGCAGCTTGCGAAGGATTATTGAAGAGACCCAGTACTTC
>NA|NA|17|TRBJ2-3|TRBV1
CTSSQESAGAHTDTQYF
TGCACCAGCAGCCAAGAGTCGGCGGGAGCGCACACAGATACGCAGTATTTT
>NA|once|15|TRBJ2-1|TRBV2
CASSEVSGRVNEQFF
TGTGCCAGCAGTGAAGTTTCAGGGCGAGTCAATGAGCAGTTCTTC
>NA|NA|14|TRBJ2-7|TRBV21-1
CASIPGQDVYEQYF
TGTGCCAGCATACCGGGACAGGACGTCTACGAGCAGTACTTC
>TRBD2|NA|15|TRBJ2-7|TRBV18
CASSPPTSGRIEQYF
TGTGCCAGCTCACCACCCACTAGCGGGAGAATCGAGCAGTACTTC
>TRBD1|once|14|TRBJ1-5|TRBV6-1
CASSTGTGNQPQHF
TGTGCCAGCAGTACCGGGACAGGCAATCAGCCCCAGCATTTT
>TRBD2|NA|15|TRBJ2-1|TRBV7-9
CASSFELAPYNEQFF
TGTGCCAGCAGCTTCGAACTAGCGCCCTACAATGAGCAGTTCTTC
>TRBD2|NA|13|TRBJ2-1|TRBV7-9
CASSLGGIAGEFF
TGTGCCAGCAGCTTAGGTGGGATAGCGGGAGAGTTCTTC
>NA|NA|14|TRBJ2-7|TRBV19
CASSISGASYEQYF
TGTGCCAGTAGTATTAGCGGCGCTTCCTACGAGCAGTACTTC
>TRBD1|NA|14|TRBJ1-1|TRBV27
CASMPGGYNTEAFF
TGTGCCAGCATGCCAGGGGGCTACAACACTGAAGCTTTCTTT
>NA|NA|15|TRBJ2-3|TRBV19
CASSITGKSTDTQYF
TGTGCCAGTAGTATAACGGGAAAAAGCACAGATACGCAGTATTTT
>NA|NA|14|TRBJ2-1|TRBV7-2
CASSSDRSYNEQFF
TGTGCCAGCAGCTCGGACAGATCCTACAATGAGCAGTTCTTC
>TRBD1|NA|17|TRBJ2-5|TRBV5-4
CASSIPPTGGTRETQYF
TGTGCCAGCAGCATTCCCCCGACAGGGGGTACCCGGGAGACCCAGTACTTC
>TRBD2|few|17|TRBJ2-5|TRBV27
CASSLSGLAGYQETQYF
TGTGCCAGCAGTTTATCGGGGCTAGCGGGGTACCAAGAGACCCAGTACTTC
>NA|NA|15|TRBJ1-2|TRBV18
CASSPRESANYGYTF
TGTGCCAGCTCACCGCGGGAGTCGGCTAACTATGGCTACACCTTC
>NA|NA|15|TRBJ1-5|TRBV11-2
CASSRGLGSNQPQHF
TGTGCCAGCAGCAGAGGGTTGGGTAGCAATCAGCCCCAGCATTTT
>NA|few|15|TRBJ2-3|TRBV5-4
CASSPDSARTDTQYF
TGTGCCAGCAGCCCGGACAGCGCCCGGACAGATACGCAGTATTTT
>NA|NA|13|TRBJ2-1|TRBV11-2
CASSLDLDREQFF
TGTGCCAGCAGCTTAGATCTAGATCGGGAGCAGTTCTTC
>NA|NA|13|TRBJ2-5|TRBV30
CAWRGGLSGTQYF
TGTGCCTGGAGGGGCGGGTTGTCGGGGACCCAGTACTTC
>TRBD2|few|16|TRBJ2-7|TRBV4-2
CASSQVGGRASYEQYF
TGTGCCAGCAGCCAAGTGGGCGGGAGGGCCTCGTACGAGCAGTACTTC
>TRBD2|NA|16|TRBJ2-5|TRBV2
CASSETGLAAKETQYF
TGTGCCAGCAGTGAAACAGGACTAGCGGCAAAAGAGACCCAGTACTTC
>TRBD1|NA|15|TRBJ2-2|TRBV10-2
CASRPGQGNTGELFF
TGCGCCAGCAGGCCGGGACAGGGTAACACCGGGGAGCTGTTTTTT
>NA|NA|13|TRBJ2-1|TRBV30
CAWSRGGGREQFF
TGTGCCTGGAGCCGTGGGGGAGGCCGTGAGCAGTTCTTC
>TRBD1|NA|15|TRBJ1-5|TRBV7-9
CASSRTGDVNQPQHF
TGTGCCAGCAGCCGGACAGGGGATGTAAATCAGCCCCAGCATTTT
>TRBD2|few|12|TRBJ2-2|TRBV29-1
CSVAGGTGELFF
TGCAGCGTAGCGGGAGGGACGGGGGAGCTGTTTTTT
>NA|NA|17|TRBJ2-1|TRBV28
CASSSPRPGSSYNEQFF
TGTGCCAGCAGTTCACCCCGCCCGGGAAGCTCCTACAATGAGCAGTTCTTC
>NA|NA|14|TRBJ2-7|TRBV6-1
CASSLAEGSYEQYF
TGTGCCAGCAGTTTAGCGGAGGGGAGCTACGAGCAGTACTTC
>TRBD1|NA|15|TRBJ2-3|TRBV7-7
CASSPHWTGADTQYF
TGTGCCAGCAGCCCCCATTGGACAGGGGCAGATACGCAGTATTTT
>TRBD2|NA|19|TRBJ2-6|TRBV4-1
CASSQGLRAGVSGANVLTF
TGCGCCAGCAGCCAAGGGCTGCGAGCGGGAGTTTCTGGGGCCAACGTCCTGACTTTC
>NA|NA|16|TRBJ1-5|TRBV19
CASSIDRVNSNQPQHF
TGTGCCAGTAGTATAGACAGGGTTAATAGCAATCAGCCCCAGCATTTT
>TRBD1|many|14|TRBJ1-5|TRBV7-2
CASSLTGGNQPQHF
TGTGCCAGCAGCTTAACAGGGGGCAATCAGCCCCAGCATTTT
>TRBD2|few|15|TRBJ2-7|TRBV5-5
CASSNSGTSYYEQYF
TGTGCCAGCAGCAACTCCGGGACTAGTTACTACGAGCAGTACTTC
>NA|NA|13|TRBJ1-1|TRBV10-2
CASSVVGDTEAFF
TGCGCCAGCAGTGTAGTAGGGGACACTGAAGCTTTCTTT
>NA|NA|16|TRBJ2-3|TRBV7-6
CASKVLADPSTDTQYF
TGTGCCAGCAAGGTATTAGCGGATCCTAGCACAGATACGCAGTATTTT
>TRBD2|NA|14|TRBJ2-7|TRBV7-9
CASSTQAGSYEQYF
TGTGCCAGCAGCACCCAAGCGGGGTCCTACGAGCAGTACTTC
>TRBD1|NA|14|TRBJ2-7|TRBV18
CASSPGTGHYEQYF
TGTGCCAGCTCACCCGGGACAGGACACTACGAGCAGTACTTC
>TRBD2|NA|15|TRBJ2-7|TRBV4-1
CASSQGAGRFYEQYF
TGCGCCAGCAGCCAAGGAGCGGGGCGGTTTTACGAGCAGTACTTC
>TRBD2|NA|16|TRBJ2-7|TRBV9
CASSVEHSGRGDEQYF
TGTGCCAGCAGCGTAGAACATAGCGGGAGGGGCGACGAGCAGTACTTC
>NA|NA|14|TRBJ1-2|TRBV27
CASSLSGASYGYTF
TGTGCCAGCAGTTTATCGGGGGCGAGCTATGGCTACACCTTC
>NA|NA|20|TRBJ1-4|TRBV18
CASSPTPRPMHKSTNEKLFF
TGTGCCAGCTCACCTACCCCGAGGCCAATGCACAAGTCGACTAATGAAAAACTGTTTTTT
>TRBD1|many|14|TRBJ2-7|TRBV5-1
CASSQGTGGQEQYF
TGCGCCAGCAGCCAGGGGACAGGGGGTCAGGAGCAGTACTTC
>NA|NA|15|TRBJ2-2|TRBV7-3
CASSRNGVNTGELFF
TGTGCCAGCAGTCGAAACGGGGTTAACACCGGGGAGCTGTTTTTT
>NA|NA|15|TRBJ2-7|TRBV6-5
CASSYSLAGSYEQYF
TGTGCCAGCAGTTACTCGCTAGCAGGTTCCTACGAGCAGTACTTC
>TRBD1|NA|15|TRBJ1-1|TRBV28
CASKNAGTGLTEAFF
TGTGCCAGCAAGAACGCCGGGACAGGGCTTACTGAAGCTTTCTTT
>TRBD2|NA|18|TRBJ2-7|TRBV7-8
CASSFQTSGTSGSYEQYF
TGTGCCAGCAGCTTCCAGACCTCCGGGACTAGCGGGAGTTACGAGCAGTACTTC
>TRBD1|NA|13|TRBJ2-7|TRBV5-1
CASSRTGGFEQYF
TGCGCCAGCAGTCGGACAGGGGGCTTCGAGCAGTACTTC